The T cell receptor (beta chain) described here comes from a study of vaccination effects on CD4 cells after COVID-19. Regarding the study as a whole: Marked contraction was observed in infection-induced and vaccine-induced clones late after vaccination.

TCRdb's copy holds only in-frame clones and misses some; the assay was immunoSEQ multiplex PCR. The sample records 25,000 to 35,000 clones, almost 75% being singletons. Before sequencing took place, the ViraFEST assay used viral peptide pools to expand antigen-specific CD4+ T cells. Culturing for 9 to 10 days preceded CD4+ T cell isolation. Each person got two doses of an mRNA SARS-CoV-2 vaccine, BNT162b2 or mRNA-1273. Trimming cost V 3 bases and J 2 bases, with 11 bases left between them. The CDR3 sequence is 15 residues long. Germline-derived CDR1 and CDR2 are KGHDR and SFDVKD. Note on this clone: The antigen remains undetermined.

The source of this sequence is a human donor who received a COVID-19 vaccine. The genes are TRBV24-1 and TRBJ2-3; TRBD1 might be the D (6 bases). Sequenced material: CD4+ T cells from PBMCs cultured with HCoV-229E spike peptides, taken after COVID-19 vaccination. The CDR3 protein is CATSDPQGPTDTQYF. In DNA form, the CDR3 reads TGTGCCACCAGTGATCCACAGGGCCCCACAGATACGCAGTATTTT.